This T cell receptor beta chain was recovered during a study of human T cells and chemical hapten exposure. Across the whole study: The study lasted about 24 weeks, and patients were dosed weekly with diphenylcyclopropenone on the scalp throughout.

As regards this clonotype: Its antigen remains unknown.

Study-wide results and caveats: Significantly more large CDR3 similarity clusters were formed by expanded TCRs than by controls.

The time point was: pre-sensitization, week 0. Treatment noted: therapeutic diphenylcyclopropenone sensitization with weekly scalp DPC. The study drew its donors from alopecia patients who were 18 to 70 years old and suitable for DPC. TCRdb passed the RACE reads through MiXCR, listing each CDR3 protein once. The sample contains around 200,000 distinct CDR3 sequences, 30% of which appear only once. The CDR3 is made up of 13 amino acids. Germline values: CDR1 DFQATT, CDR2 SNEGSKA (reference sequence). V was shortened by 5 bases and J by 9 bases, with 19 bases between the two germline ends. The gene calls are TRBV20-1 and TRBJ2-5; D is possibly TRBD1 or TRBD2 (5 bases each). The sample in question was whole blood, obtained in connection with sensitization to the hapten diphenylcyclopropenone (DPC). The sequence derives from a woman aged 25 to 39 with alopecia areata. Some clones in this sample may be carry-over from other donors' samples. CDR3 loop: CSAGSGQWLAQYF. The CDR3 DNA reads as TGCAGTGCTGGATCGGGGCAGTGGTTGGCCCAGTACTTC.